This T cell receptor (beta chain) came from a study of vaccination and CD4 T cells after COVID-19. As for the study in general: Once diagnosed, patients had post-COVID samples drawn a median about 110 days later (range 35 to 161). Cells were stimulated with overlapping spike peptide pools from SARS-CoV-2, HCoV-NL63, HCoV-OC43 and HCoV-229E. Study observations and caveats: The median SARS-CoV-2-reactive clonotype number increased from around 20 to 38, without statistical significance.

Time point indicated: late sampling 161 to 241 days after vaccination in a few convalescent patients. Regarding treatment: roughly ten-day PBMC culture with coronavirus spike peptide pools or control peptides (ViraFEST assay). Comments on this clonotype: Antigen specificity is unknown.

In germline, CDR1 is SNHLY, CDR2 FYNNEI. The length of the CDR3 is 14 residues. J lost 3 bases, V lost 8 bases, and 6 bases had no gene match. The assay that was used to sequence DNA from cultured CD4+ T cells was the Oncomine TCR Beta short-read assay. It was from cultured CD4+ T cells that genomic DNA was extracted. From the PCR reads, TCRdb called clonotypes with MiXCR, one entry per CDR3 protein. Of about 23,000 distinct CDR3 sequences listed, around 37% are singletons. Source: CD4+ T cells from blood, cultured in vitro, taken about 7 months after SARS-CoV-2 vaccination. The clonotype comes from a human donor who had recovered from COVID-19. The chain is built from TRBV2 and TRBJ2-5; 10 bases agree with TRBD1. CDR3 DNA: TGTGCCAGCGCCCCCGGGACAGGGGAAGAGACCCAGTACTTC. This sequence encodes CASAPGTGEETQYF.